These 15 T cell receptor beta chains were all obtained from the same sample, sequenced in a study of T cell repertoires in ileal Crohn's disease. Documented time point: neoterminal ileum biopsy at postoperative endoscopy, about 6 months after surgery. The table came from immunoSEQ multiplex PCR; TCRdb's copy has only in-frame clones and leaves some out. The data contain some 7,100 clones, roughly 72% of them singletons. Sequencing was done on a sample of ileal tissue. These receptors were obtained from an adult with Crohn's disease.

The chain recombines TRBV10-2 with TRBJ1-2, with D hard to call. Germline V gives CDR1 WSHSY, CDR2 SAAADI. This CDR3 contains 13 residues. V lost 6 bases to trimming and J lost 0 bases, with 8 bases between them. CDR3 sequence reads: CASSSVSNYGYTF. The CDR3 region has the DNA TGCGCCAGCAGCTCCGTATCTAACTATGGCTACACCTTC.

The rearrangement joins TRBV5-4 to TRBJ1-1, with D maybe TRBD1 (6 bases). Germline CDR1 SGHNT, CDR2 YYREEE (reference sequence). V was trimmed by 5 bases and J by 5 bases, leaving 19 bases between them. The CDR3 covers 15 residues. The CDR3 sequence is CASRLPGAGGTEAFF. CDR3 nucleotide sequence: TGTGCCAGCAGACTCCCAGGGGCCGGCGGAACTGAAGCTTTCTTT.

In nucleotides, the CDR3 is TGTGCCAGCAGCAGGAGGAACACTGAAGCTTTCTTT. It codes for CASSRRNTEAFF. The chain couples TRBV7-2 to TRBJ1-1; D is ambiguous. Germline CDR1 SGHTA, CDR2 FQGNSA. The V end lost 5 bases, the J end lost 1 base, and 5 bases lay between the germline ends. This CDR3 region has 12 residues. The full variable domain, in which reference TRBV7-2 and TRBJ1-1 provide the parts outside the CDR3, is GAGVSQSPSNKVTEKGKDVELRCDPISGHTALYWYRQSLGQGLEFLIYFQGNSAPDKSGLPSDRFSAERTGGSVSTLTIQRTQQEDSAVYLCASSRRNTEAFFGQGTRLTVV.

The chain is built from TRBV18 and TRBJ1-2; D is perhaps TRBD1 (5 bases). V was clipped by 3 bases and J by 4 bases, with 12 bases between them. Germline V CDR1 and CDR2: KGHSH, LQKENI. The CDR3 totals 14 residues. CDR3 sequence reads: CASSPGRDGYGYTF. The CDR3 DNA follows: TGTGCCAGCTCACCGGGCAGGGATGGCTATGGCTACACCTTC. Filled out from reference TRBV18 and TRBJ1-2, the complete variable domain reads NAGVMQNPRHLVRRRGQEARLRCSPMKGHSHVYWYRQLPEEGLKFMVYLQKENIIDESGMPKERFSAEFPKEGPSILRIQQVVRGDSAAYFCASSPGRDGYGYTFGSGTRLTVV.

The count of this clone is one. J is TRBJ2-7 and V is TRBV5-6, with 9 nucleotides matching TRBD1. V gave up 4 bases and J gave up 6 bases; unmatched junction bases: 11. Germline assignment: CDR1 SGHDT and CDR2 YYEEEE. CDR3 length: 15 amino acids. CDR3 region: CASSDTGTGLIEQYF. Written as DNA, the CDR3 is TGTGCCAGCAGCGACACCGGGACAGGGCTGATCGAGCAGTACTTC.

The chain is built from TRBV2 and TRBJ2-5; TRBD2 agrees at 7 bases. Germline V CDR1 and CDR2: SNHLY, FYNNEI. The CDR3 has 15 residues. The ends lost 8 bases at V and 0 bases at J; junction bases unmatched: 9. This CDR3 reads CASRTAGEYQETQYF. CDR3 DNA: TGTGCCAGCCGGACTGCGGGGGAGTACCAAGAGACCCAGTACTTC.

This sequence joins TRBV28 and TRBJ1-3, with TRBD1 identical over 7 bases. Germline CDR1 MDHEN, CDR2 SYDVKM. The CDR3 extends over 17 amino acids. V was clipped by 3 bases and J by 4 bases; unmatched bases: 12. The CDR3 is CASSFFHLGQEGNTIYF. CDR3 coding DNA: TGTGCCAGCAGTTTCTTCCACCTCGGACAGGAAGGAAACACCATATATTTT.

This chain links TRBV7-8 with TRBJ1-2; D is possibly TRBD1 (6 bases). Trimming removed 7 bases from V and 2 bases from J, with 14 bases in between. This CDR3 is 14 amino acids long. Germline V gene lookup returns CDR1 SGHVS and CDR2 FQNEAQ. DNA for the CDR3: TGTGCCAGCACCCTAACTACAGGGAACTATGGCTACACCTTC. Its protein product is CASTLTTGNYGYTF.

The rearrangement uses TRBV5-1 and TRBJ2-2, with D possibly being TRBD2 (6 bases). The V and J ends lost 0 bases and 6 bases respectively, with 12 bases between them. CDR1 and CDR2 (germline): SGHRS, YFSETQ. The CDR3 consists of 15 residues. CDR3 DNA sequence: TGCGCCAGCAGCTTGGCGGCGGGAAATGCCGGGGAGCTGTTTTTT. This sequence encodes CASSLAAGNAGELFF.

The genes are TRBV11-2 and TRBJ1-1, with D perhaps matching TRBD1 (5 bases). Trimming stripped 1 base from V and 3 bases from J, with 9 bases between. CDR1 is SGHAT, CDR2 FQNNGV, per germline. The CDR3 sequence is 14 residues long. CDR3 nucleotide sequence: TGTGCCAGCAGCTTAGTGGGGCTGGACACTGAAGCTTTCTTT. Translation gives CASSLVGLDTEAFF.

The rearrangement links TRBV23-1 to TRBJ1-6; TRBD1 agrees at 9 bases. TRBV23-1 is known as an ORF, though its function is uncertain. The V segment lost 6 bases and the J segment 9 bases; nucleotides outside the gene matches: 21. The CDR3 spans 19 residues. The CDR3 loop reads CASSPRHRITGGGCSPLHF. The CDR3 DNA follows: TGCGCCAGCAGCCCTCGGCACCGGATAACAGGGGGCGGTTGTTCACCCCTCCACTTT.

This clone occurred once. The chain couples TRBV6-1 to TRBJ2-1; TRBD1 matches 8 bases. V shed 7 bases and J 4 bases; nucleotides not matched to a gene: 9. The CDR3 is 15 amino acids. The germline CDR1 and CDR2 sequences are MNHNS and SASEGT. CDR3 protein: CASTYRDRIYNEQFF. The CDR3 nucleotides read TGTGCCAGCACCTACCGGGACAGGATATACAATGAGCAGTTCTTC.

The chain links TRBV20-1 to TRBJ1-1; 8 nucleotides line up with TRBD1. The CDR3 is 11 residues long. Germline lookup yields CDR1 DFQATT and CDR2 SNEGSKA (reference sequence). The DNA of the CDR3 is TGCAGCGGACAGGGAGGGACTGAAGCTTTCTTT. Translating it yields CSGQGGTEAFF.

The chain combines TRBV29-1 with TRBJ1-2; no firm D call. Germline CDR1 reads SQVTM; CDR2 reads ANQGSEA. Trimming removed 4 bases at V and 3 bases at J, with 6 bases between. The CDR3 sequence is 11 residues long. CDR3 sequence reads: CSVVRDYGYTF. In DNA form, the CDR3 reads TGCAGCGTTGTACGGGACTATGGCTACACCTTC.

The CDR3 coding sequence is TGTGCCAGTAGTAGAGGATCCTTACGATCACAGCCCCAGCATTTT. It is translated as CASSRGSLRSQPQHF. V gene TRBV19 combines with J gene TRBJ1-5; no clear D. Germline V CDR1 and CDR2: LNHDA, SQIVND (reference sequence). With 4 bases removed from V and 7 bases from J, the gap between germline ends came to 17 bases. The CDR3 loop spans 15 amino acids.